This is a list of T cell receptor beta chains from one sample in a study of blood T cell repertoires in COVID-19. This table comes from immunoSEQ multiplex PCR, and its TCRdb copy is limited to in-frame clones, with some not included. The data show about 250,000 clones, about 88% seen once. What was sequenced was peripheral blood. The receptors here all came from a woman aged 40 to 50 who had recovered from COVID-19. The CDR3 runs from the conserved cysteine through the conserved F or W. Fields, in order: J gene, V gene, CDR3 protein.

>TRBJ2-3|TRBV30
CAAVGGLGDTQYF
>TRBJ1-1|TRBV7-9
CASSLVAKEAFF
>TRBJ2-7|TRBV10-3
CATGGGILFEQYF
>TRBJ1-1|TRBV18
CASSPPAGNTEAFF
>TRBJ1-1|TRBV30
CAYQYGLTNTEAFF
>TRBJ2-7|TRBV19
CASRLRGGAPGYEQYF
>TRBJ1-3|TRBV2
CASSEGRGLGGNTIYF
>TRBJ1-4|TRBV18
CASSPGLLIANEKLFF
>TRBJ1-1|TRBV12-3/TRBV12-4
CASSLGQRTEAFF
>TRBJ1-1|TRBV29-1
CSAGTAEAEAFF
>TRBJ2-7|TRBV9
CASSVTGKRHEQYF
>TRBJ1-2|TRBV7-2
CASPGPGTPFPNYGYTF